This TCR beta chain was recovered during a study of T-cell memory formation after mild COVID-19. Per the germline V gene, CDR1 is MNHEY and CDR2 is SVGAGI. The CDR3 totals 15 residues. V was shortened by 2 bases and J by 4 bases, with 14 bases between the two germline ends. With respect to this clonotype: Its antigen is as yet unknown.

Study-level findings and limits: A second wave expanding day 15 to 37 was CD4+-biased; contracting clones were balanced. The main location of contracting CD4+ clones was CM and EM, and that of contracting CD8+ clones was EMRA.

Amplification by 5'RACE using constant-segment primers produced TCR alpha and TCR beta cDNA libraries that carried sample barcodes and UMIs. TCRdb processed the 5' RACE reads anew with MiXCR; each CDR3 protein has one entry. The sample gives 110,000 or so distinct CDR3 sequences, 20% to 25% of which show up once; 41% is in the top ten. This clonotype was sampled from a man younger than 35 who had mild COVID-19 (a few samples of this study predate the infection). Cell type and time point are not known. Sequencing input: PBMCs or a T cell subset sorted from them (not recorded which). The rearrangement joins TRBV6-5 to TRBJ1-1; TRBD1 is a possible D gene (6 bases). CDR3 sequence (DNA): TGTGCCAGCAGTTACGGGGTCCCAGGGGCCACTGAAGCTTTCTTT. This sequence encodes CASSYGVPGATEAFF.